Shown below are 5 T cell receptor beta chains from a single sample sequenced in a study of blood T cell repertoires in COVID-19. The data were produced by immunoSEQ multiplex PCR, yet TCRdb's version contains in-frame clones alone and is incomplete. The data hold roughly 200,000 clones, with 85% to 90% observed a single time. Sequenced: peripheral blood. The receptors derive from a man older than 75 with acute or convalescent COVID-19.

V usage is TRBV18 and J usage is TRBJ1-4; 8 positions match TRBD1. Losses at the gene ends were 3 bases for V and 2 bases for J; bases not matched to a gene: 5. The germline CDR1 and CDR2 sequences are KGHSH and LQKENI. This CDR3 contains 16 residues. DNA of the CDR3: TGTGCCAGCTCACCTCCAGGGGGCCTGACTAATGAAAAACTGTTTTTT. This gives the protein CASSPPGGLTNEKLFF.

The rearrangement uses TRBV7-3 and TRBJ1-1, with 7 nucleotides matching TRBD1. The junction had 12 bases not matched to a gene; V was cut back by 5 bases and J by 12 bases. The length of the CDR3 is 13 residues. Germline values: CDR1 SGHTA, CDR2 FQGTGA. This CDR3 is CASSPGTAAKSFF. The CDR3 DNA follows: TGTGCCAGCAGCCCAGGGACAGCGGCTAAATCTTTCTTT.

V gene TRBV7-9 combines with J gene TRBJ1-5, with TRBD1 as a possible D gene (6 bases). The CDR3 covers 18 residues. V lost 5 bases to trimming and J lost 4 bases, with 24 bases between them. The germline gives CDR1 SEHNR, CDR2 FQNEAQ (reference sequence). CDR3 in DNA: TGTGCCAGCAGCCACCGAATTCCAAAGGCAGGGGAGAATCAGCCCCAGCATTTT. The encoded protein is CASSHRIPKAGENQPQHF. The whole variable domain, filled in from reference TRBV7-9 and TRBJ1-5, reads DTGVSQNPRHKITKRGQNVTFRCDPISEHNRLYWYRQTLGQGPEFLTYFQNEAQLEKSRLLSDRFSAERPKGSFSTLEIQRTEQGDSAMYLCASSHRIPKAGENQPQHFGDGTRLSIL.

This chain links TRBV30 with TRBJ2-7; possible D gene TRBD1, 6 bases. The ends were cut back, 3 bases at V and 6 bases at J, with 21 bases in the middle. This CDR3 is built from 15 residues. CDR1 is GTSNPN, CDR2 SVGIG, per germline (reference sequence). The CDR3 region has the DNA TGTGCCTGGAGCCCCCCAACAGGGAACCCAGTCGAGCAGTACGTC. Encoded protein: CAWSPPTGNPVEQYV.

The V call is TRBV30, the J call TRBJ2-3, with 9 nucleotides matching TRBD2. This CDR3 is built from 14 residues. From germline, CDR1 is GTSNPN and CDR2 SVGIG (reference sequence). The J segment lost 0 bases and the V segment lost 6 bases, leaving 4 bases of the junction unmatched. Here the CDR3 reads CACPTSGSTDTQYF. DNA of the CDR3: TGTGCCTGTCCAACTAGCGGGAGCACAGATACGCAGTATTTT.